This T cell receptor (beta chain) emerged from a study of blood T cell repertoires in COVID-19. Study background: Donors in Cohort 3 counted as recovered after two negative PCRs, clearance, or symptom resolution.

Generated by immunoSEQ multiplex PCR, the TCRdb table keeps only in-frame clones and is missing some. The table has about 270,000 clones, 88% seen once. Participants' own reports of clinical history determined their cohort assignment. Germline CDR1 reads KGHSH; CDR2 reads LQKENI. V was pared by 4 bases and J by 3 bases, with 7 bases of the junction left unmatched. This CDR3 has 15 residues. The J gene is TRBJ2-7, the V gene TRBV18; 9 nucleotides line up with TRBD1. This TCR was recovered from a woman in her sixties or seventies in a cohort exposed to, infected with or recovered from COVID-19 (not recorded which). Sequenced input: PBMCs or T cells enriched from blood (not recorded which). This CDR3 is CASSRETGGLYEQYF. DNA for the CDR3: TGTGCCAGCTCACGAGAGACAGGGGGACTCTACGAGCAGTACTTC.